Given below is one T cell receptor beta chain in context. The table came from immunoSEQ multiplex PCR; TCRdb's copy has only in-frame clones and leaves some out. The profile shows some 130,000 clones, over 75% of them singletons. The sample comes from a study of T cell responses to AZD1222 COVID-19 vaccine. This sequence originates from an adult in good health. Sequences were derived from peripheral blood, sampled on day 0 of AZD1222 vaccination.

The CDR3 sequence is CASSPYRGRSRSEKLFF. As DNA, the CDR3 is TGTGCCAGCAGCCCTTACAGGGGTCGGAGTAGAAGTGAAAAACTGTTTTTT. The rearrangement uses TRBV5-6 and TRBJ1-4; 7 nucleotides agree with TRBD1. Germline V gene data show CDR1 as SGHDT and CDR2 as YYEEEE. This CDR3 is 17 amino acids long. After removal of 4 bases from V and 7 bases from J, the junction contained 16 bases not matched to a gene.